This T cell receptor (beta chain) is from a study of T cell repertoires in cytomegalovirus infection. Study-level results: Identification of carriers of CMV plus the relevant HLA was achieved through cumulative public TCR beta family frequency.

MiXCR was run by TCRdb on the reads, yielding one entry per CDR3 protein. The sample consists of under 850,000 distinct CDR3 sequences, roughly 36% of them appearing once. This clonotype was seen many times. As yet, its antigen is unknown. Sample: PBMCs. The receptor's source is a human donor in good health (CMV status not recorded). Some clones in this sample may be carry-over from other donors' samples.

The CDR3 here is CASSLALSNEQFF. CDR3 nucleotides: TGTGCCAGCAGCTTAGCGCTCTCGAATGAGCAGTTCTTC. This chain uses TRBV7-2 with TRBJ2-1; the D is unclear. This CDR3 is 13 amino acids long. The ends were cut back, 0 bases at V and 7 bases at J, with 7 bases in the middle. The germline gives CDR1 SGHTA, CDR2 FQGNSA.